The 21 T cell receptor beta chains reported below all come from one sample, sequenced in a study of CD8+CD57+ T cells in acquired aplastic anemia. Sequencing was done on patients that had shown CD8+CD57+ cell expansion by flow cytometry. For CDR3 and TCR beta VDJ profiling, genomic DNA was the template used. Using its own MiXCR run on the reads, TCRdb lists one record per CDR3 protein. The sample shows under 500,000 distinct CDR3 sequences, roughly a third of them seen only once. The sequenced material came from sorted CD4+, CD8+, or CD8+CD57+ T cells (not recorded which) from PBMCs. Receptor source: a human donor with aplastic anemia.

V usage is TRBV30 and J usage is TRBJ1-3, with a weak D call TRBD1 (6 bases). The CDR3 totals 14 residues. Germline V gene lookup returns CDR1 GTSNPN and CDR2 SVGIG (reference sequence). V shed 4 bases and J shed 0 bases, with 10 bases lying between them. In nucleotides, the CDR3 is TGTGCCTGGAAGGACAGTTACTCTGGAAACACCATATATTTT. Its protein product is CAWKDSYSGNTIYF.

This clonotype was picked up many times. CDR3 in DNA: TGTGCCAGCAGCTTAGCGGACAGAAGCTCCTACGAGCAGTACTTC. Encoded protein: CASSLADRSSYEQYF. The gene calls are TRBV7-9 and TRBJ2-7; possibly TRBD1 for D (6 bases). The V gene lost 0 bases and the J gene lost 0 bases, with 9 bases spanning the gap. The CDR3 spans 15 residues. Per germline, CDR1 SEHNR and CDR2 FQNEAQ (reference sequence).

This clonotype was detected many times. This chain links TRBV9 with TRBJ1-6, with TRBD1 matching 10 bases. Losses at the gene ends were 2 bases for V and 9 bases for J; bases not matched to a gene: 5. Germline assignment: CDR1 SGDLS and CDR2 YYNGEE. This CDR3 is built from 15 residues. CDR3 loop: CASSVETGGFSPLHF. The CDR3 DNA reads as TGTGCCAGCAGCGTGGAGACAGGGGGCTTTTCACCCCTCCACTTT.

The V gene is TRBV9, the J gene TRBJ2-5, with D perhaps given as TRBD1 or TRBD2 (5 bases each). The CDR3 loop spans 16 amino acids. V gave up 0 bases and J gave up 5 bases, with 17 bases separating them. Germline CDR1 SGDLS, CDR2 YYNGEE. CDR3 in amino acids: CASSVAPGPRGETQYF. The DNA for the CDR3 is TGTGCCAGCAGCGTAGCGCCGGGACCAAGAGGGGAGACCCAGTACTTC.

This clonotype appeared many times. The chain recombines TRBV29-1 with TRBJ1-1, with D unclear. Trimming took 4 bases from V and 4 from J, leaving 13 bases between them. The CDR3 has 13 residues. CDR1 and CDR2 from the germline V gene are SQVTM and ANQGSEA. Here the CDR3 DNA reads TGCAGCGTTGGGATGGGGATGGGCACTGAAGCTTTCTTT. It specifies CSVGMGMGTEAFF.

This clonotype is a singleton in its sample. It may be a read error: a sequence one base away is much more abundant. This rearrangement joins TRBV7-6 to TRBJ2-5; TRBD2 is a possible D gene (7 bases). CDR3 length equals 16 residues. The germline V gene encodes CDR1 SGHVS and CDR2 FNYEAQ. CDR3 DNA: TGTGCCAGCGGCTTAGTAGGTGGGGGGGCTTCGGGGACCCAGTACTTC. It encodes CASGLVGGGASGTQYF.

The rearrangement joins TRBV2 to TRBJ2-2; D is possibly TRBD1 (6 bases). CDR1 and CDR2 (germline): SNHLY, FYNNEI. CDR3 length: 17 amino acids. V dropped 4 bases and J dropped 1 base, with 16 bases sitting between them. Written as DNA, the CDR3 is TGTGCCAGCAGTGGGACCGGGACAATGGAGAACACCGGGGAGCTGTTTTTT. Translating it yields CASSGTGTMENTGELFF.

This clonotype was observed a handful of times. An end of the junction does not agree with germline; a read error may underlie this. The rearrangement joins TRBV15 to TRBJ2-7; D might be TRBD1 (6 bases). This CDR3 is 14 amino acids long. Germline values: CDR1 LNHNV, CDR2 YYDKDF (reference sequence). The CDR3 DNA reads as TGTGCCACCAGCCGAGACAGGATAAACAACGAGCAGTACTTC. It is translated as CATSRDRINNEQYF.

With respect to this clonotype: At one end the junction does not follow the germline gene, possibly because of a read error. The chain is built from TRBV5-1 and TRBJ2-1; 8 bases align to TRBD2. Germline CDR1 SGHRS, CDR2 YFSETQ. The CDR3 spans 16 residues. CDR3 region: CACSLGISGVNNEQFF. CDR3 in DNA: TGCGCCTGCAGCTTGGGAATTAGCGGGGTTAACAATGAGCAGTTCTTC.

This clonotype was picked up a small number of times. V gene TRBV9 combines with J gene TRBJ2-2; a weak D match, TRBD2 (5 bases). Germline V lookup: CDR1 SGDLS, CDR2 YYNGEE. V lost 0 bases and J lost 4, with 10 bases in between. The CDR3 loop spans 15 amino acids. CDR3 sequence (DNA): TGTGCCAGCAGCGTAGATGGTACTAGCACCGGGGAGCTGTTTTTT. Translation: CASSVDGTSTGELFF.

This clonotype was recorded a few times. This chain connects TRBV20-1 to TRBJ2-1; D unclear. The germline CDR1 and CDR2 sequences are DFQATT and SNEGSKA (reference sequence). V was cut by 0 bases and J by 0 bases, with 12 bases left in between. The CDR3 contains 16 residues. This chain's CDR3 is CSARDKLASSYNEQFF. The CDR3 DNA is TGCAGTGCTAGAGATAAATTGGCGAGCTCCTACAATGAGCAGTTCTTC.

This clonotype was seen at least ten times. This chain links TRBV12-3 or TRBV12-4 with TRBJ1-4; weak D call: TRBD1 (6 bases). Between the trimmed V and J ends, which lost 3 bases and 8 bases, there was a span of 10 bases. The CDR3 contains 13 residues. CDR3 sequence reads: CASSLAGQEKLFF. The CDR3, as DNA: TGTGCCAGCAGTTTGGCAGGACAGGAAAAACTGTTTTTT.

The chain is built from TRBV7-6 and TRBJ2-1; 11 nucleotides match TRBD2. The CDR3 runs to 14 residues. The ends lost 8 bases at V and 10 bases at J; junction bases unmatched: 10. Germline CDR1 SGHVS, CDR2 FNYEAQ. In DNA, the CDR3 is TGTGCCAGCCGCGATGGGACTAGCGGAGAGGAGCAGTTCTTC. It is translated as CASRDGTSGEEQFF.

The chain has TRBV4-1 and TRBJ2-7; the match to TRBD2 covers 8 bases. V lost 0 bases and J lost 0; bases outside the gene matches: 7. Germline lookup yields CDR1 MGHRA and CDR2 YSYEKL. The CDR3 contains 17 residues. As DNA, the CDR3 is TGCGCCAGCAGCCAAGATAAAGGCGGGGGGAGCTCCTACGAGCAGTACTTC. Translated, it gives CASSQDKGGGSSYEQYF.

The CDR3 DNA reads TGTGCCAGCAGTGAGGCGGTCACCACAGATACGCAGTATTTT. This encodes CASSEAVTTDTQYF. The V gene is TRBV6-1, the J gene TRBJ2-3; D remains unclear. The CDR3 covers 14 residues. The germline V gene has CDR1 MNHNS and CDR2 SASEGT. V dropped 3 bases and J dropped 2 bases, with 9 bases sitting between them.

As regards this clonotype: This sequence may be a read error, since a much larger clone differs from it by one base. V is TRBV20-1 and J is TRBJ1-2, with 7 bases that match TRBD1. This CDR3 spans 11 amino acids. The germline V gene has CDR1 DFQATT and CDR2 SNEGSKA (reference sequence). CDR3 DNA sequence: TGCAGTGCTAGTACAGGGGATGGCTGCACCTTC. Its translation: CSASTGDGCTF.

Note on this clonotype: The junction departs from germline at one end; a sequencing error may be responsible. The chain joins TRBV7-3 to TRBJ1-2; 8 bases map to TRBD1. This CDR3 region has 19 residues. The V gene's germline CDR1 is SGHTA and CDR2 FQGTGA. DNA for the CDR3: TGTGCCGGCAGCTTAATACCACTCCCGACAGGGGTACGTGACTATGGCTACACCTTC. This translates into CAGSLIPLPTGVRDYGYTF.

This clonotype was detected ten times or more. The junction differs from germline at one of its ends, possibly a read error. The CDR3 loop reads CASSQVGISNQPQHF. The DNA of the CDR3 is TGTGCCAGCAGCCAGGTCGGGATTAGCAATCAGCCCCAGCATTTT. The rearrangement links TRBV4-1 to TRBJ1-5; D is ambiguous. The CDR3 has 15 amino acids. In germline, CDR1 is MGHRA, CDR2 YSYEKL.

This clonotype was seen repeatedly, ten times or more. This chain uses TRBV7-6 with TRBJ2-5; D unclear. V gave up 4 bases and J gave up 5 bases, with 8 bases separating them. The CDR3 length is 12 residues. CDR1 is SGHVS, CDR2 FNYEAQ, per germline. CDR3 sequence (DNA): TGTGCCAGCAGCTCCTATTACGAGACCCAGTACTTC. Amino acid sequence: CASSSYYETQYF.

This clonotype was detected ten times or more. The chain carries TRBV2 and TRBJ1-2, with 9 bases fitting TRBD1. This CDR3 is 14 amino acids long. Germline V gene lookup returns CDR1 SNHLY and CDR2 FYNNEI. The V segment lost 7 bases and the J segment 2 bases; nucleotides outside the gene matches: 5. CDR3 sequence: CASTWDRENYGYTF. The DNA of the CDR3 is TGTGCCAGCACGTGGGACAGGGAAAACTATGGCTACACCTTC.

This rearrangement joins TRBV7-2 to TRBJ2-2, with D maybe TRBD1 (6 bases). The CDR3 is made up of 17 amino acids. Trimming removed 0 bases at V and 5 bases at J, with 16 bases between. The germline gives CDR1 SGHTA, CDR2 FQGNSA. The CDR3 loop reads CASSLAPRPTGTGELFF. CDR3 bases: TGTGCCAGCAGCTTAGCCCCTAGGCCTACAGGGACCGGGGAGCTGTTTTTT.